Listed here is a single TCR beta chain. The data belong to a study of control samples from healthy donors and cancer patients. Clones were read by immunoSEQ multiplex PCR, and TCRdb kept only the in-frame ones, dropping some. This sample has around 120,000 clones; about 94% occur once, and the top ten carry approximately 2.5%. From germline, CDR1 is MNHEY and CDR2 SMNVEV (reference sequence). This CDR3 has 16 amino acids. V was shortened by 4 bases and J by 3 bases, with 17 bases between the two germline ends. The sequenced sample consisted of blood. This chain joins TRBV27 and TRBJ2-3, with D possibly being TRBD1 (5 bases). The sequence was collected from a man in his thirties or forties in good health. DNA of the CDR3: TGTGCCAGCAGTTCCGGACCCGACAGTTTTACAGATACGCAGTATTTT. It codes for CASSSGPDSFTDTQYF.